The TCR beta chain under discussion was sequenced for a study of glioma-infiltrating T cells after dendritic cell vaccination. TCRdb keeps only in-frame clones here, not all; method: immunoSEQ multiplex PCR. The sample has roughly 88,000 clones; roughly four fifths are singletons. Stated time point: after dendritic cell vaccination, including at tumor progression/relapse. Trimming removed 1 base at V and 4 bases at J, with 11 bases between. The germline V gene encodes CDR1 SGHRS and CDR2 YFSETQ. The CDR3 sequence is 14 residues long. This sequence joins TRBV5-1 and TRBJ1-2; a possible D gene is TRBD1 (6 bases). This material consisted of blood, taken after dendritic cell vaccination. This receptor was identified in a human donor with glioblastoma. CDR3 DNA sequence: TGCGCCAGCAGCTTGACGGACAGACTCTATGGCTACACCTTC. Translated, it gives CASSLTDRLYGYTF.